The subject of this entry is one T cell receptor (beta chain). This clone was found once. The specificity of this receptor is unknown. No quality values exist for individual bases; no much larger clone is one base distant. This entry belongs to a study of blood T cell repertoires in COVID-19 (dated by TCRdb to the early 2020s). In the study overall: Samples covering the acute and convalescent phases of COVID-19 were provided by collaborators in the United States, Italy and Spain. Deeply sampled blood TCRbeta repertoires from subjects exposed to, actively infected with, or recovered from COVID-19 were included in the dataset. The samples were drawn from two sources: the first 160 participants of the ongoing ImmuneRACE study, and fewer than 1,500 subjects contributed by 6 global collaborators. The prospective study material was composed of cDNA or gDNA derived from T cells, B-cell-depleted T cells, or PBMCs. Where available, HLA class I and class II types were taken from metadata supplied by the sample provider and were not determined by assay-based typing. The repertoires were released in a freely available public database intended as a resource for research on the immune response to SARS-CoV-2. The sample metadata nearly always contained a de-identified subject ID, COVID-19 status, age in years and sex. Here is what the overall study found, with its caveats: The quantity of clinical and demographic metadata differed by source and by participant and was supplied without curation.

Each collaborating institution followed its own protocols to collect whole blood in K2EDTA tubes. For TCRbeta analysis, collaborators shipped samples in one of three forms: frozen whole blood, isolated PBMCs, or DNA extracted from either of those sample types. The immunoSEQ Assay, a bias-controlled multiplex PCR, was used to amplify TCRbeta CDR3 regions from genomic DNA. Regarding the original processing steps: Within the assay, amplification of reference gene primers was used to estimate how many nucleated cells each sample contained. To quantify the absolute abundance of each unique TCRbeta CDR3 rearrangement, sequence reads were collapsed and filtered. For each sample, productive Simpson clonality was calculated by taking the square root of Simpson's diversity index across productive rearrangements. TCRdb's version of the immuneACCESS table is confined to in-frame rearrangements and falls short of the full clone set. An unresolved V gene accounts for under half of the shortfall where checked; the remainder is of unknown origin. V and J calls and clone size follow that table, whereas D and trimming were derived from the DNA. This sample holds tens of thousands of clones; 75% to 90% were observed only once. The ten largest clones take up 1% to 1.5% of the sample.

The CDR3 runs 19 amino acids, cysteine and phenylalanine included. Only CDR3 DNA remains: 57 bases, in frame from the first base. CDR1 and CDR2 were assigned from the germline V gene as MDHEN and SYDVKM. Trimming leaves V shorter by 4 bases and J shorter by 1 base, with the junction holding 10 bases beyond the gene matches. What was sequenced was peripheral blood. This sequence was found in a man aged 55 to 70 with acute or convalescent COVID-19. The sequence links TRBV28 to TRBJ2-2; 12 central nucleotides agree with TRBD2. The sequenced DNA: TGTGCCAGCAGTTCTCCCGGACTAGCGGGACATGGGAACACCGGGGAGCTGTTTTTT. Protein translation: CASSSPGLAGHGNTGELFF.